These 22 T cell receptor beta chains share one sample of origin, sequenced in a study of blood T cell repertoires in COVID-19. TCRdb's table, derived via immunoSEQ multiplex PCR, lists solely in-frame clones and lacks some. Among fewer than 70,000 clones listed, more than 70% were seen once. Sequenced material: peripheral blood. Receptors were obtained from a man in his fifties or sixties with active COVID-19.

The DNA of the CDR3 is TGTGCCAGCAGTTTATCAGGTCTGACAGGATCCGGGATATACTTC. This translates into CASSLSGLTGSGIYF. The chain carries TRBV27 and TRBJ2-7; perhaps TRBD1 as D (6 bases). V was clipped by 0 bases and J by 13 bases, with 22 bases between them. The CDR3 is 15 residues long. Germline V gene lookup returns CDR1 MNHEY and CDR2 SMNVEV (reference sequence).

This sequence joins TRBV6-6 and TRBJ2-5, with a weak D call TRBD2 (6 bases). The CDR3 length is 16 residues. The V and J ends lost 5 bases and 0 bases respectively, with 16 bases between them. Germline CDR1 MNHNY, CDR2 SVGAGI (reference sequence). In nucleotides, the CDR3 is TGTGCCAGCAGTCAAGGACTGGGGGGTTACCAAGAGACCCAGTACTTC. Translated, it gives CASSQGLGGYQETQYF.

Remarks on this clone: The junction shows a germline mismatch at one end, possibly a read error. The chain employs TRBV7-7 and TRBJ2-3; weak D call: TRBD2 (5 bases). CDR3 length: 14 amino acids. The germline CDR1 and CDR2 sequences are SSHAT and FNYEAQ (reference sequence). Here the CDR3 DNA reads TGTGCTAGCAGCTCAGGCGGGAGCACAGATACGCAGTATTTT. This gives the protein CASSSGGSTDTQYF.

The V call is TRBV12-3 or TRBV12-4, the J call TRBJ2-2; D unclear. This CDR3 is built from 13 residues. Trimming pared 10 bases from V and 4 bases from J, leaving 13 bases between. CDR3 sequence: CATRPGSTGELFF. The CDR3 DNA sequence: TGTGCCACCCGTCCCGGTTCCACCGGGGAGCTGTTTTTT.

The chain couples TRBV1 to TRBJ1-2. TRBV1 counts as a pseudogene. The CDR3 runs to 13 residues. CDR3 residues: CTSSSEVQRGYTF. CDR3 nucleotides: TGCACCAGCAGCTCAGAGGTACAGCGGGGCTACACCTTC.

This clone was seen only once. The genes are TRBV14 and TRBJ1-6; D unresolved. Deletions cut 3 bases from V and 4 bases from J, with 10 bases between. The CDR3 has 15 residues. Per the germline V gene, CDR1 is SGHDN and CDR2 is FVKESK. CDR3 sequence: CASSQSNWYNSPLHF. The CDR3 nucleotides read TGTGCCAGCAGCCAGAGTAATTGGTATAATTCACCCCTCCACTTT.

The chain links TRBV7-8 to TRBJ1-4; TRBD1 agrees at 7 bases. Germline V gives CDR1 SGHVS, CDR2 FQNEAQ. The CDR3 covers 15 residues. V lost 6 bases, J lost 8 bases, and 12 bases stayed unmatched. The CDR3 loop reads CASRREGALQEKLFF. The CDR3 region has the DNA TGTGCCAGCAGACGTGAGGGGGCTTTACAAGAAAAACTGTTTTTT.

The V and J genes are TRBV27 and TRBJ2-3; 8 bases are shared with TRBD2. This CDR3 spans 16 amino acids. V lost 5 bases, J lost 2 bases, and 9 bases stayed unmatched. Germline loops: CDR1 MNHEY, CDR2 SMNVEV (reference sequence). The CDR3 loop reads CASSALGGDPTDTQYF. The CDR3 nucleotides are TGTGCCAGCAGTGCCCTCGGGGGGGACCCCACAGATACGCAGTATTTT.

This chain links TRBV19 with TRBJ1-6; 8 positions match TRBD1. This CDR3 contains 16 residues. J was trimmed by 6 bases and V by 1 base; bases with no gene match: 5. Germline V gene sequence: CDR1 LNHDA, CDR2 SQIVND (reference sequence). This CDR3 is CASSIGTGKGNSPLHF. CDR3 coding DNA: TGTGCCAGTAGTATAGGGACAGGGAAAGGTAATTCACCCCTCCACTTT.

CDR3 DNA sequence: TGTGCCTGGAATTACAGGGGGAACACTGAAGCTTTCTTT. Its translation: CAWNYRGNTEAFF. The chain has TRBV30 and TRBJ1-1, with TRBD1 matching over 7 bases. Looked up from germline, CDR1 is GTSNPN and CDR2 is SVGIG (reference sequence). This CDR3 has 13 amino acids. Unmatched junction bases numbered 3, after V lost 4 bases and J lost 1 base.

The chain joins TRBV15 to TRBJ1-2; TRBD1 might be the D (6 bases). In germline, CDR1 is LNHNV, CDR2 YYDKDF (reference sequence). Trimming shortened V by 0 bases and J by 4 bases, and 12 bases separated the two germline ends. The CDR3 consists of 15 residues. Here the CDR3 DNA reads TGTGCCACCAGCAGAGATCAGAACAGGGTCTATGGCTACACCTTC. It specifies CATSRDQNRVYGYTF. The entire variable domain, with the rest obtained from reference TRBV15 and TRBJ1-2, is as follows: DAMVIQNPRYQVTQFGKPVTLSCSQTLNHNVMYWYQQKSSQAPKLLFHYYDKDFNNEADTPDNFQSRRPNTSFCFLDIRSPGLGDTAMYLCATSRDQNRVYGYTFGSGTRLTVV.

CDR3 protein: CASSLSGDGTYEQYF. DNA for the CDR3: TGTGCCAGCAGCTTATCGGGGGACGGCACCTACGAGCAGTACTTC. V and J are TRBV7-8 and TRBJ2-7; maybe TRBD2 (6 bases). The CDR3 is made up of 15 amino acids. Germline V gene sequence: CDR1 SGHVS, CDR2 FQNEAQ. Deletions cut 2 bases from V and 2 bases from J, with 13 bases between.

This chain joins TRBV6-5 and TRBJ1-4, with 7 bases lining up with TRBD1. Germline V gives CDR1 MNHEY, CDR2 SVGAGI. Germline trimming cut 5 bases from V and 8 bases from J; bases unmatched to any gene: 8. CDR3 length equals 14 residues. The CDR3 coding sequence is TGTGCCAGCAGTAAGGACAGGCGGAGGGAAAAACTGTTTTTT. Its translation is CASSKDRRREKLFF.

V and J are TRBV7-2 and TRBJ1-3, with a tentative D call TRBD1 (5 bases). The CDR3 has 17 amino acids. Deletions cut 1 base from V and 3 bases from J, with 16 bases between. Per germline, CDR1 SGHTA and CDR2 FQGNSA. The CDR3 reads CASSLGGGGSFGNTIYF. The CDR3 nucleotides read TGTGCCAGCAGCTTAGGTGGGGGGGGGTCGTTTGGAAACACCATATATTTT.

The chain employs TRBV5-1 and TRBJ2-1; 8 positions agree with TRBD2. Germline V gene sequence: CDR1 SGHRS, CDR2 YFSETQ. The ends lost 3 bases at V and 7 bases at J; junction bases unmatched: 9. The CDR3 runs 15 residues. Written as DNA, the CDR3 is TGCGCCAGCAGCTCCGGGGCCACGGGGGGGAATGAGCAGTTCTTC. Protein: CASSSGATGGNEQFF. Complete variable domain (other parts from reference TRBV5-1 and TRBJ2-1): KAGVTQTPRYLIKTRGQQVTLSCSPISGHRSVSWYQQTPGQGLQFLFEYFSETQRNKGNFPGRFSGRQFSNSRSEMNVSTLELGDSALYLCASSSGATGGNEQFFGPGTRLTVL.

This CDR3 is CATSRVGTGGYGYTF. The CDR3 bases are TGTGCCACCAGCAGAGTCGGGACAGGGGGTTATGGCTACACCTTC. The rearrangement links TRBV15 to TRBJ1-2, with 11 bases fitting TRBD1. CDR1 and CDR2 (germline): LNHNV, YYDKDF (reference sequence). The CDR3 contains 15 residues. V lost 1 base and J lost 5; bases outside the gene matches: 3.

This clone was observed a single time. This rearrangement joins TRBV5-1 to TRBJ2-7; D may be TRBD1 (5 bases). Per the germline V gene, CDR1 is SGHRS and CDR2 is YFSETQ. CDR3 length: 15 residues. Trimming took off 1 base at V and 3 bases at J, with 14 bases between the two ends. Here the CDR3 DNA reads TGCGCCAGCAGCTTGTCTGGCAGGGTGGACTACGAGCAGTACTTC. Its protein is CASSLSGRVDYEQYF.

The rearrangement uses TRBV15 and TRBJ2-5; 11 bases are a match to TRBD2. Germline V lookup: CDR1 LNHNV, CDR2 YYDKDF (reference sequence). The V gene end was trimmed by 5 bases and the J gene end by 3 bases; junction bases not matched to a gene: 8. The CDR3 contains 16 residues. The CDR3 nucleotides are TGTGCCACCAGCCCTAGCGGGGGGCCTGGCAAAGAGACCCAGTACTTC. It yields the protein CATSPSGGPGKETQYF. The variable domain in full, completed from reference TRBV15 and TRBJ2-5, reads DAMVIQNPRYQVTQFGKPVTLSCSQTLNHNVMYWYQQKSSQAPKLLFHYYDKDFNNEADTPDNFQSRRPNTSFCFLDIRSPGLGDTAMYLCATSPSGGPGKETQYFGPGTRLLVL.

This clone showed up just a few times. V gene TRBV24-1 combines with J gene TRBJ1-1; no clear D. This CDR3 comprises 9 residues. Germline V gene lookup returns CDR1 KGHDR and CDR2 SFDVKD. Trimming pared 9 bases from V and 8 bases from J, leaving 6 bases between. CDR3 protein: CATGREAFF. Written as DNA, the CDR3 is TGTGCCACCGGCAGGGAAGCTTTCTTT.

CDR3 protein: CASSLAGGSGQPQHF. The CDR3 nucleotides are TGTGCCAGCAGCTTGGCAGGGGGTTCTGGTCAGCCCCAGCATTTT. V is TRBV5-6 and J is TRBJ1-5; 7 bases are shared with TRBD1. This CDR3 comprises 15 residues. Germline-derived CDR1 and CDR2 are SGHDT and YYEEEE. Germline trimming cut 0 bases from V and 6 bases from J; bases unmatched to any gene: 6. Supplemented by reference TRBV5-6 and TRBJ1-5, the full variable domain reads DAGVTQSPTHLIKTRGQQVTLRCSPKSGHDTVSWYQQALGQGPQFIFQYYEEEERQRGNFPDRFSGHQFPNYSSELNVNALLLGDSALYLCASSLAGGSGQPQHFGDGTRLSIL.

The genes are TRBV11-2 and TRBJ2-2, with 8 bases matching TRBD1. J gave up 7 bases and V 9 bases, and 10 bases lay outside the gene matches. Germline V CDR1 and CDR2: SGHAT, FQNNGV. This CDR3 has 14 residues. The chain's CDR3 is CASNRGVSRGELFF. CDR3 coding DNA: TGTGCCAGTAACAGGGGGGTTAGTCGCGGGGAGCTGTTTTTT.

This clone was counted once. This chain links TRBV19 with TRBJ2-7; no clear D. The germline V and J ends were trimmed by 2 bases and 0 bases, with 8 bases remaining between them. CDR3 length equals 14 residues. The V gene's germline CDR1 is LNHDA and CDR2 SQIVND (reference sequence). The chain's CDR3 is CASSISIVSYEQYF. CDR3 nucleotide sequence: TGTGCCAGTAGTATATCGATAGTCTCCTACGAGCAGTACTTC. Full variable domain (missing parts from reference TRBV19 and TRBJ2-7): DGGITQSPKYLFRKEGQNVTLSCEQNLNHDAMYWYRQDPGQGLRLIYYSQIVNDFQKGDIAEGYSVSREKKESFPLTVTSAQKNPTAFYLCASSISIVSYEQYFGPGTRLTVT.